These 21 T cell receptor beta chains were all obtained from the same sample, sequenced in a study of human T cells and chemical hapten exposure. TCRdb re-analysed the RACE reads in MiXCR, keeping a single row per CDR3 protein. The table lists some 360,000 distinct CDR3 sequences, 4% to 6% of them singletons. Time point in this sample: pre-sensitization, week 0. Treatment here: therapeutic diphenylcyclopropenone sensitization with weekly scalp DPC. Sample: whole blood, taken in connection with sensitization to the hapten diphenylcyclopropenone (DPC). Receptors were obtained from a woman in her fifties or sixties with alopecia areata. Some clones in this sample may be carry-over from other donors' samples.

This clonotype was observed a handful of times. The rearrangement links TRBV5-1 to TRBJ2-3; D is tentatively TRBD1 or TRBD2 (6 bases each). There are 15 residues in the CDR3. CDR1 and CDR2 (germline): SGHRS, YFSETQ. With 4 bases removed from V and 4 bases from J, the gap between germline ends came to 16 bases. The CDR3 DNA reads TGCGCCAGCAGCGTACAGGGAGGCGCCGCAGATACGCAGTATTTT. As protein: CASSVQGGAADTQYF.

This clonotype was recorded at least ten times. V usage is TRBV6-2 or TRBV6-3 and J usage is TRBJ2-7; 7 nucleotides match TRBD2. V lost 5 bases to trimming and J lost 4 bases; unmatched junction nucleotides: 8. Germline V lookup: CDR1 MNHEY, CDR2 SVGEGT. The CDR3 sequence is 14 residues long. The CDR3 loop is CASSSAGLLYEQYF. The CDR3 bases are TGTGCCAGCAGTAGCGCGGGACTACTTTACGAGCAGTACTTC.

There are many counts of this clonotype. V and J are TRBV4-1 and TRBJ2-7; 7 bases map to TRBD2. This CDR3 has 15 amino acids. The V gene's germline CDR1 is MGHRA and CDR2 YSYEKL. Trimming removed 1 base from V and 3 bases from J; junction bases left unmatched: 6. The CDR3 DNA reads TGCGCCAGCAGCCAAGCCCCCAGGGACTACTACGAGCAGTACTTC. It codes for CASSQAPRDYYEQYF.

This clonotype was found many times. The chain recombines TRBV7-2 with TRBJ2-1; 10 bases match TRBD2. The CDR3 totals 16 residues. The germline CDR1 and CDR2 sequences are SGHTA and FQGNSA. The junction had 18 bases not matched to a gene; V was cut back by 11 bases and J by 8 bases. The chain's CDR3 is CASSLFPSGRPDEQFF. The CDR3 bases are TGTGCCTCAAGCTTATTCCCTAGCGGGAGACCTGATGAGCAGTTCTTC.

Comments on this clonotype: The junction shows a germline mismatch at one end, possibly a read error. The J gene is TRBJ2-1, the V gene TRBV7-2; TRBD1 matches at 8 bases. Germline values: CDR1 SGHTA, CDR2 FQGNSA. CDR3 length equals 15 residues. CDR3 sequence reads: CASSYRGSSYKEQFF. In DNA, the CDR3 is TGTGCCAGCAGTTACAGGGGGTCATCCTACAAAGAGCAGTTCTTC.

This clonotype has more than one count but fewer than ten. This rearrangement joins TRBV20-1 to TRBJ2-2; D is undetermined. The CDR3 has 16 residues. The germline CDR1 and CDR2 sequences are DFQATT and SNEGSKA (reference sequence). The ends were cut back, 4 bases at V and 0 bases at J, with 15 bases in the middle. The CDR3 loop reads CSATGPPIANTGELFF. In DNA form, the CDR3 reads TGCAGTGCTACCGGGCCGCCGATCGCGAACACCGGGGAGCTGTTTTTT.

The chain employs TRBV27 and TRBJ1-5, with D unresolved. The CDR3 loop spans 13 amino acids. The V gene's germline CDR1 is MNHEY and CDR2 SMNVEV (reference sequence). V lost 8 bases and J lost 4, with 12 bases in between. The CDR3 bases are TGTGCCAGCGGAGGGTCGTTTAATCAGCCCCAGCATTTT. This translates into CASGGSFNQPQHF.

In its sample, this clonotype was seen many times. The chain combines TRBV27 with TRBJ2-7; 9 nucleotides agree with TRBD1. Germline CDR1 is MNHEY and CDR2 is SMNVEV (reference sequence). The CDR3 loop spans 14 amino acids. V shed 0 bases, J shed 8 bases, and the junction held 5 bases outside the gene matches. The CDR3 spells CASSLSRDRGKQYF. The CDR3 coding sequence is TGTGCCAGCAGTTTATCGCGAGACAGGGGGAAGCAGTACTTC.

In its sample, this clonotype was seen a few times. V and J are TRBV27 and TRBJ1-1; 11 bases fit TRBD1. Trimming at V came to 7 bases and at J to 3 bases, leaving 13 bases not matched to a gene. The CDR3 covers 17 residues. The V gene's germline CDR1 is MNHEY and CDR2 SMNVEV (reference sequence). The CDR3 reads CASNSRDRGLKDTEAFF. The CDR3 DNA sequence: TGTGCCAGCAATTCGCGGGACAGGGGGTTGAAGGACACTGAAGCTTTCTTT.

This clonotype appeared a few times. The V and J genes are TRBV3-1 and TRBJ1-4; D unresolved. The V gene's germline CDR1 is LGHDT and CDR2 YNNKEL (reference sequence). V was trimmed by 1 base and J by 0 bases, leaving 15 bases between them. The CDR3 length is 18 residues. The CDR3 nucleotides are TGTGCCAGCAGCCAAGGAAGTGGAGCGGACTCAACTAATGAAAAACTGTTTTTT. It codes for CASSQGSGADSTNEKLFF. Together with reference TRBV3-1 and TRBJ1-4, the CDR3 gives the full variable domain: DTAVSQTPKYLVTQMGNDKSIKCEQNLGHDTMYWYKQDSKKFLKIMFSYNNKELIINETVPNRFSPKSPDKAHLNLHINSLELGDSAVYFCASSQGSGADSTNEKLFFGSGTQLSVL.

This clonotype has ten or more counts. This rearrangement joins TRBV4-3 to TRBJ2-1; 11 positions match TRBD1. The CDR3 spans 15 residues. J gave up 10 bases and V 1 base, and 6 bases lay outside the gene matches. The germline gives CDR1 LGHNA, CDR2 YSLEER. The DNA of the CDR3 is TGCGCCAGCAGCCAAGGGACAGGGGGCGAATGGGAGCAGTTCTTC. This sequence encodes CASSQGTGGEWEQFF.

This clonotype has more than one count but fewer than ten. This chain uses TRBV9 with TRBJ2-1, with 8 bases matching TRBD2. From germline, CDR1 is SGDLS and CDR2 YYNGEE. The CDR3 contains 13 residues. With 0 bases clipped from V and 14 bases from J, the junction kept 7 bases outside the gene matches. The CDR3 nucleotides are TGTGCCAGCAGCGTAGATCCTGTAGCGGGGAAGTTCTTC. Translation: CASSVDPVAGKFF.

Written as DNA, the CDR3 is TGTGCCAGCAGCCCAGAGGCGGGACTAGCGGTCTCCTACGAGCAGTACTTC. It encodes CASSPEAGLAVSYEQYF. The chain carries TRBV28 and TRBJ2-7; 11 bases match TRBD2. Germline values: CDR1 MDHEN, CDR2 SYDVKM. Trimming at V came to 6 bases and at J to 0 bases, leaving 10 bases not matched to a gene. This CDR3 is 17 amino acids long.

This clonotype has only a few counts. The chain links TRBV29-1 to TRBJ2-1, with 8 bases aligning to TRBD1. The germline V gene has CDR1 SQVTM and CDR2 ANQGSEA. The CDR3 is 12 residues long. Trimming took 7 bases from V and 9 from J; bases not matched to a gene: 8. This chain's CDR3 is CSAMDRAAEQFF. In DNA, the CDR3 is TGCAGCGCCATGGACAGGGCTGCTGAGCAGTTCTTC.

The CDR3 loop is CASSLAAGRGYEQYF. The CDR3 DNA follows: TGCGCCAGCAGCTTGGCAGCAGGGAGGGGTTACGAGCAGTACTTC. V gene TRBV5-1 combines with J gene TRBJ2-7, with 7 bases fitting TRBD2. Germline CDR1 and CDR2: SGHRS and YFSETQ. Germline trimming cut 0 bases from V and 4 bases from J; bases unmatched to any gene: 7. CDR3 length: 15 amino acids.

This clonotype was picked up a small number of times. The rearrangement joins TRBV27 to TRBJ2-3; 7 bases fit TRBD2. Germline CDR1 is MNHEY and CDR2 is SMNVEV (reference sequence). V shed 4 bases and J 4 bases; nucleotides not matched to a gene: 8. This CDR3 is built from 15 residues. CDR3 coding DNA: TGTGCCAGCAGTTGGGGGGGTATTTCACCAGATACGCAGTATTTT. Protein: CASSWGGISPDTQYF.

This clonotype came up many times. The rearrangement links TRBV20-1 to TRBJ2-3; TRBD2 aligns across 10 bases. This CDR3 spans 14 amino acids. With 5 bases clipped from V and 5 bases from J, the junction kept 7 bases outside the gene matches. Germline V gene data show CDR1 as DFQATT and CDR2 as SNEGSKA (reference sequence). Written as DNA, the CDR3 is TGCAGTGCTTCTAGCGGGAGCGCGAGAGATACGCAGTATTTT. As protein: CSASSGSARDTQYF.

Ten or more counts support this clonotype. The chain joins TRBV7-9 to TRBJ2-5, with a tentative D call TRBD2 (6 bases). This CDR3 region has 13 residues. V lost 6 bases, J lost 5 bases, and 13 bases lay in between. Germline V gene sequence: CDR1 SEHNR, CDR2 FQNEAQ (reference sequence). CDR3 residues: CASRPTRSETQYF. The CDR3 DNA follows: TGTGCCAGCAGGCCGACTAGATCGGAGACCCAGTACTTC.

This clonotype was recorded many times. The gene calls are TRBV11-2 and TRBJ2-1; perhaps TRBD2 as D (6 bases). Germline assignment: CDR1 SGHAT and CDR2 FQNNGV. The CDR3 covers 16 residues. V was trimmed by 4 bases and J by 3 bases, leaving 16 bases between them. CDR3 bases: TGTGCCAGCAGCTGGAGGGCGGCCCCCTACTACAATGAGCAGTTCTTC. This codes for CASSWRAAPYYNEQFF.

This rearrangement joins TRBV20-1 to TRBJ2-7, with TRBD2 matching over 8 bases. V lost 3 bases to trimming and J lost 7 bases; unmatched junction nucleotides: 5. The germline V gene encodes CDR1 DFQATT and CDR2 SNEGSKA (reference sequence). The CDR3 is 12 residues long. This CDR3 is CSASAGGREQYF. The CDR3 DNA follows: TGCAGTGCTAGCGCGGGAGGAAGGGAGCAGTACTTC.

The chain joins TRBV2 to TRBJ2-1, with D perhaps TRBD1 or TRBD2 (5 bases each). Trimming stripped 5 bases from V and 5 bases from J, with 16 bases between. CDR3 length: 15 amino acids. Germline V gives CDR1 SNHLY, CDR2 FYNNEI. CDR3 nucleotide sequence: TGTGCCAGCAGTTGGGGGACCAATCGTAACAATGAGCAGTTCTTC. Protein: CASSWGTNRNNEQFF.